Shown below are 4 T cell receptor beta chains from a single sample sequenced in a study of cytomegalovirus exposure and HLA in healthy donors. Both 60 Vbeta primers and 13 Jbeta primers went into the PCR. The method was immunoSEQ multiplex PCR; TCRdb's version includes in-frame clones alone and lacks a portion of them. The sample yields about 59,000 clones, less than 85% seen once. Sequenced sample: PBMCs. The source is a man aged 25-40 years in good health and CMV-seropositive.

The V and J genes are TRBV29-1 and TRBJ1-6, with a weak D call TRBD1 (6 bases). There are 13 residues in the CDR3. CDR1 is SQVTM and CDR2 is ANQGSEA in the germline V gene. V lost 6 bases and J lost 7, with 13 bases in between. As DNA, the CDR3 is TGCAGCGTGCGGACAGCGTTCAATTCACCCCTCCACTTT. It is translated as CSVRTAFNSPLHF.

This clone was counted between two and nine times. The rearrangement links TRBV11-2 to TRBJ2-5, with TRBD2 identical over 8 bases. Looked up from germline, CDR1 is SGHAT and CDR2 is FQNNGV. This CDR3 has 17 residues. J gave up 5 bases and V 5 bases, and 16 bases lay outside the gene matches. The CDR3 is CASSPSRTGGAGETQYF. For the CDR3, the DNA is TGTGCCAGCAGCCCTTCCCGGACCGGGGGGGCCGGTGAGACCCAGTACTTC.

The gene calls are TRBV4-3 and TRBJ1-2, with D possibly matching TRBD1 (6 bases). From germline, CDR1 is LGHNA and CDR2 YSLEER. V gave up 0 bases and J gave up 4 bases, with 15 bases separating them. The CDR3 is 16 amino acids. CDR3 amino acids: CASSQDAGGRVYGYTF. The CDR3 DNA sequence: TGCGCCAGCAGCCAAGATGCGGGGGGGCGCGTCTATGGCTACACCTTC.

This chain uses TRBV7-2 with TRBJ1-6; 8 bases line up with TRBD1. Germline CDR1 SGHTA, CDR2 FQGNSA. This CDR3 has 14 amino acids. J lost 9 bases, V lost 4 bases, and 5 bases had no gene match. The CDR3 sequence: CASSSRQGISPLHF. CDR3 in DNA: TGTGCCAGCAGCTCCAGACAGGGGATTTCACCCCTCCACTTT.